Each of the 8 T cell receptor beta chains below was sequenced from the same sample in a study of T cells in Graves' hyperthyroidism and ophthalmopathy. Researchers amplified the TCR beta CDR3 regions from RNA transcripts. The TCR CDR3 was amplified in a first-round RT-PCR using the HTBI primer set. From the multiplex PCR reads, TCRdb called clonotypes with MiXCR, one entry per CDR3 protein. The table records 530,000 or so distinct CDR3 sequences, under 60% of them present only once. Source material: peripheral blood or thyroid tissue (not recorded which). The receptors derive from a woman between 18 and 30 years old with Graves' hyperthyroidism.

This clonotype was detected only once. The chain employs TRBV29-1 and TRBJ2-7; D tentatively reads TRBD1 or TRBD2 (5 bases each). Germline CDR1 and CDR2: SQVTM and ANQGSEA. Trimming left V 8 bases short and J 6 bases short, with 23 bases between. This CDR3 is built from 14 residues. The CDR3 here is CSPPGRRGAGEQYF. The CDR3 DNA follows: TGCAGCCCGCCGGGACGGAGAGGGGCGGGCGAGCAGTACTTC.

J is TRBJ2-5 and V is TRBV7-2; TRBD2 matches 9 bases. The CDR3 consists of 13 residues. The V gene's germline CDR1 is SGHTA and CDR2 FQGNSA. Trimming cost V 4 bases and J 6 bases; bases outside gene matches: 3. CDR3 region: CASSSLAGKTQYF. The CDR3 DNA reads TGTGCCAGCAGCTCCCTAGCGGGAAAGACCCAGTACTTC.

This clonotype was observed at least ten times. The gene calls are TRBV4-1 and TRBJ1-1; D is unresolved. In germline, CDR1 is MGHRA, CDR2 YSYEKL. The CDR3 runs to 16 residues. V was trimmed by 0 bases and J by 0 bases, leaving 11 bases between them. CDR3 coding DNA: TGCGCCAGCAGCCAAGAAGGCCTTGGGATGAACACTGAAGCTTTCTTT. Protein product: CASSQEGLGMNTEAFF.

The CDR3 DNA follows: TGTGCCAGCAGCTTAGGAAGGGAACTCTACGAGCAGTACTTC. Translation: CASSLGRELYEQYF. The V gene is TRBV7-9, the J gene TRBJ2-7; D is unclear. V lost 1 base and J 3 bases, leaving 10 bases between the germline ends. Per the germline V gene, CDR1 is SEHNR and CDR2 is FQNEAQ (reference sequence). This CDR3 contains 14 residues.

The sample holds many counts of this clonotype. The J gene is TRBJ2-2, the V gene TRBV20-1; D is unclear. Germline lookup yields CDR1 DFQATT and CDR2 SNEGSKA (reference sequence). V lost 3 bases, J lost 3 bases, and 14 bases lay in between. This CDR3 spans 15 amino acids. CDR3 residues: CSASFPGRYTGELFF. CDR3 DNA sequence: TGCAGTGCTAGTTTCCCCGGGCGGTACACCGGGGAGCTGTTTTTT.

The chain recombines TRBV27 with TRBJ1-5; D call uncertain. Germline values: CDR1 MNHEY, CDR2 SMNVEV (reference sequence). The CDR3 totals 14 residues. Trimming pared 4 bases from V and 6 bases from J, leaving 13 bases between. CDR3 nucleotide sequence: TGTGCCAGCAGTTCGGAAAGTGACGGTCAGCCCCAGCATTTT. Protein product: CASSSESDGQPQHF.

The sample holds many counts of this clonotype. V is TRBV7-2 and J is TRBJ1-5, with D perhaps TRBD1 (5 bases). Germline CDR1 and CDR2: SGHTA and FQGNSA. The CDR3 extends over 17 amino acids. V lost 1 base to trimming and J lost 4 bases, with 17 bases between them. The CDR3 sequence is CASSLVGEAMRNQPQHF. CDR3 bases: TGTGCCAGCAGCTTAGTGGGGGAGGCGATGAGGAATCAGCCCCAGCATTTT.

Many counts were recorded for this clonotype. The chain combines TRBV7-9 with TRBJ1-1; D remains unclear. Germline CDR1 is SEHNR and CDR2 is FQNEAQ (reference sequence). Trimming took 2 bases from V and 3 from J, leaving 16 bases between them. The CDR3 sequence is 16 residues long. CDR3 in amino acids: CASSLFDRGLYTEAFF. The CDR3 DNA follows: TGTGCCAGCAGCTTATTCGATCGGGGTCTATACACTGAAGCTTTCTTT.